This T cell receptor beta chain comes out of a study of CD4 T cells in relation to SARS-CoV-2 and coronaviruses. Study information: After less than eleven days of antigen culture, PBMC TCR beta CDR3s were sequenced.

This CDR3 is built from 15 residues. V lost 3 bases, J lost 0 bases, and 11 bases lay in between. The germline CDR1 and CDR2 sequences are LNHDA and SQIVND (reference sequence). TCRdb's copy holds only in-frame clones and misses some; the assay was immunoSEQ multiplex PCR. The data contain some 15,000 clones, around 78% of them singletons. For this clone: Its antigen is not known.

Unexposed donor CD4+ T cells date from about 2011-2018, before the COVID-19 pandemic. Isolation of CD4+ T cells took place after about 9 days in culture. Unexposed-donor CD4+ T cells were probed with SARS-CoV-2 S/N and four cold-coronavirus spikes, cells permitting. The chain links TRBV19 to TRBJ1-1; D is possibly TRBD1 (5 bases). The receptor comes from a human donor in good health. What was sequenced was CD4+ T cells from PBMCs, cultured in vitro. As DNA, the CDR3 is TGTGCCAGTAGTATTGGGGGACTTTTGAACACTGAAGCTTTCTTT. It translates to CASSIGGLLNTEAFF.